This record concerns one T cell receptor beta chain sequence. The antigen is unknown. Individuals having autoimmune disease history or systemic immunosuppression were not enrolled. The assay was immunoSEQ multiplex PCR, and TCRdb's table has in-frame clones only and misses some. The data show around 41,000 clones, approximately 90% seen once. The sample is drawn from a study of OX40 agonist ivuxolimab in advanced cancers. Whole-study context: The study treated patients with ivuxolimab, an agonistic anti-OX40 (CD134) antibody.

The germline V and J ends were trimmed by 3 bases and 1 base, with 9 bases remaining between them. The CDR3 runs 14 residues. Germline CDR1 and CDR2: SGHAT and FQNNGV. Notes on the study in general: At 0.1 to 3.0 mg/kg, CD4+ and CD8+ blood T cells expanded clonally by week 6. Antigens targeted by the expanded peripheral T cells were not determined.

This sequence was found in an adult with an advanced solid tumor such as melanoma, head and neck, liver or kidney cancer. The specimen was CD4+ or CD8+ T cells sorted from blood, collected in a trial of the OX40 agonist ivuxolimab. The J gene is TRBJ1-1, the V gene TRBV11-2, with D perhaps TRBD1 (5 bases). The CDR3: CASSFSGGNTEAFF. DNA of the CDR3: TGTGCCAGCAGCTTTTCCGGGGGGAACACTGAAGCTTTCTTT.